This T cell receptor (beta chain) was retrieved from a study of T cell clonotyping in hematopoietic cell transplantation (TCRdb year 2021). Regarding the research as a whole: The study collected 110 to 150 blood samples from 30 to 45 consecutive transplant recipients and their related donors. Recruitment of patients ran from 2015 to January 2017, and follow-up continued until September 2020 or until death. Samples from 5 patients were obtained at the onset of acute graft-versus-host disease and were compared with samples from patients in whom GVHD never developed.

The time point label corresponds to: recipient sample taken at acute GVHD onset. Blood from recipients was drawn about 28 days before transplant and again at days 30, 100 and 180 after transplant. Using Nuclei Lysis Solution, genomic DNA was extracted from unfractionated peripheral blood mononuclear cells that were either fresh or cryopreserved. Here is what the overall study found, with its caveats: Overlap with donor repertoires was found for only a small fraction of recipient repertoires, with over 95% found to appear de novo at the given depth. After transplant, TCR diversity in recipients dropped, and pathologically expanded clonotypes increased progressively from day 30 to day 180. The sample size was limited and the cells went unsorted, which meant the CD4 and CD8 repertoire contributions could not be told apart. Donor and pretransplant recipient Inverse Simpson Index values predicted broader posttransplant TCR repertoire diversity.

The CDR3, cysteine through phenylalanine, is 16 amino acids long. Kept here is only the CDR3 DNA, which spans 48 bases and is read in frame from base 1. Germline trimming amounts to 0 bases on V and 4 bases on J, with 7 as the count of junction bases outside the gene matches. The germline V gene (reference sequence) sets CDR1 to SEHNR and CDR2 to FQNEAQ. TCR beta CDR3 regions were amplified from genomic DNA with the immunoSEQ assay, a bias-controlled multiplex PCR using V- and J-specific primers. A proprietary barcode and Illumina adapter sequences were added to the CDR3 amplicons in a second PCR step. An Illumina MiSeq instrument was used to sequence the CDR3 libraries. The study's processing was this. immunoSEQ Analyzer 3.0 was used for export and quality control, with R Bioconductor and Immunarch used for downstream analyses. Only productive rearrangements in the normalized downsampled data set went into calculating the repertoire metrics. In the normalized cohort, clonotypes with more than 5 templates were defined as pathologically expanded. The Inverse Simpson Index served as the measure of repertoire diversity. The non-normalized data set was used for CMV-specificity analyses so that all clonotypes could be captured. This immuneACCESS table, as held by TCRdb, lists in-frame sequences with V and J called but not all clones. Of the missing ones, under half trace to an unresolved V gene in checked studies; the others have no known cause. For V, J and clone size, that table is used; D and trimming come from the DNA. Present in this sample are more than 3,000 clones, around three quarters of which were seen just once. The ten largest clones capture 25% to 30% of the sample.

Worth noting for this clone: Its antigen is not yet known. No base qualities exist here, and no much larger clone lies one base off it.

The sequence links TRBV7-9 to TRBJ2-3; 7 bases in the junction line up with TRBD2. The material sequenced was peripheral blood mononuclear cells, taken at the time of graft-versus-host disease after allogeneic stem cell transplant. The receptor comes from a female patient in her forties or fifties who had an allogeneic stem cell transplant from an unrelated donor, so the T cells may come from the graft donor. Some clones in this sample may be carry-over from other donors' samples. The DNA sequence is as follows: TGTGCCAGCAGCTTAGCGGGACTACCCCAGGCAGATACGCAGTATTTT. Its protein is CASSLAGLPQADTQYF.